The source of this TCR beta chain is a study of shared clonotypes between healthy human individuals. Whole-study findings and limits: In the sorted subsets, rarefaction showed sequencing was incomplete despite large depth. It was anticipated that sequencing depth would influence how many clonotypes donors shared.

The CDR3 is 18 amino acids. CDR1 and CDR2 from the germline V gene are SGDLS and YYNGEE. Trimming removed 4 bases from V and 7 bases from J; junction bases left unmatched: 11. In the naive CD8 group, cells lacked CD45RO and were positively selected for CCR7, so terminally differentiated effector memory CD45RA+ cells were left out. All donors were Caucasian adults living in Nashville, Tennessee. Clones were sequenced by immunoSEQ multiplex PCR, and TCRdb holds only the in-frame ones, with some missing. The sample gives around 550,000 clones, approximately 96% of which show up once; over 0.095% is in the top ten. Remarks on this clone: Its cognate antigen is unknown.

This clonotype originated in a woman aged 30 to 39 in good health. Sample: naive CD8+ T cells sorted from blood. The chain joins TRBV9 to TRBJ2-2; 15 nucleotides agree with TRBD2. The chain's CDR3 is CASSRGGLAGGYGGELFF. The CDR3 nucleotides read TGTGCCAGCAGCAGAGGTGGACTAGCGGGAGGGTATGGCGGGGAGCTGTTTTTT.